The clone carrying this TCR beta chain was observed a single time. Its matching antigen is unknown. The TCR-sequenced patients were a few responders to pembrolizumab. This record comes from a study of PD-1 blockade in mismatch repair-deficient tumors. Study information: All were previously treated, progressing patients with about twelve mismatch repair-deficient cancer types. Broader study findings: After pembrolizumab, tumor-resident clones rose rapidly, then generally contracted before radiologic responses.

Libraries were prepared by immunoSEQ multiplex PCR; TCRdb keeps only in-frame clonotypes and omits some of them. The sample has 80,000 to 130,000 clones; over 65% are singletons. Germline V gene lookup returns CDR1 GTSNPN and CDR2 SVGIG (reference sequence). The CDR3 is 14 residues long. Trimming took off 1 base at V and 5 bases at J, with 14 bases between the two ends. This sample comprised peripheral blood, obtained approximately 35 weeks after starting pembrolizumab. The V and J genes are TRBV30 and TRBJ1-2; perhaps TRBD1 as D (5 bases). This sequence was found in an adult with mismatch repair-deficient cancer. CDR3 in amino acids: CAWSERGDGYGYTF. CDR3 bases: TGTGCCTGGAGTGAGAGGGGTGACGGGTATGGCTACACCTTC.